The 2 T cell receptor beta chains presented below share a single source sample, sequenced in a study of T cells in Graves' hyperthyroidism and ophthalmopathy (dated by TCRdb to the late 2010s). Library method: multiplex PCR. The instrument was an Illumina HiSeq 2000. Amplification of TCR beta CDR3 regions was carried out from RNA transcripts. A first-round RT-PCR of the TCR CDR3 used the HTBI primer set with the Qiagen OneStep RT-PCR kit. TCRdb trimmed public reads at Q25 via fastp, called clones via MiXCR and kept in-frame beta chains. Entries are consolidated by CDR3 protein sequence, retaining the most common genes and DNA. The sample yields about 600,000 distinct CDR3 sequences; about 14% were counted once. The top ten clonotypes cover around 13% of the sample. The sample consisted of blood. These receptors came from a woman aged 45-60 years with Graves' ophthalmopathy.

This clonotype appeared a few times. V usage is TRBV20-1 and J usage is TRBJ1-5; weak D call: TRBD1 (5 bases). Looked up from germline, CDR1 is DFQATT and CDR2 is SNEGSKA (reference sequence). CDR3 size: 12 residues. V was cut by 1 base and J by 5 bases, with 6 bases left in between. CDR3 sequence: CSARGGDQPQHF. The CDR3 DNA reads TGCAGTGCTAGAGGGGGGGATCAGCCCCAGCATTTT.

This clonotype was counted once. This chain connects TRBV6-6 to TRBJ1-4; D is perhaps TRBD1 (5 bases). The V and J ends lost 0 bases and 2 bases respectively, with 10 bases between them. The germline gives CDR1 MNHNY, CDR2 SVGAGI (reference sequence). The CDR3 consists of 16 residues. The CDR3 sequence is CASSYSLEGTNEKLFF. The CDR3 DNA sequence: TGTGCCAGCAGTTACTCTTTGGAGGGGACTAATGAAAAACTGTTTTTT.